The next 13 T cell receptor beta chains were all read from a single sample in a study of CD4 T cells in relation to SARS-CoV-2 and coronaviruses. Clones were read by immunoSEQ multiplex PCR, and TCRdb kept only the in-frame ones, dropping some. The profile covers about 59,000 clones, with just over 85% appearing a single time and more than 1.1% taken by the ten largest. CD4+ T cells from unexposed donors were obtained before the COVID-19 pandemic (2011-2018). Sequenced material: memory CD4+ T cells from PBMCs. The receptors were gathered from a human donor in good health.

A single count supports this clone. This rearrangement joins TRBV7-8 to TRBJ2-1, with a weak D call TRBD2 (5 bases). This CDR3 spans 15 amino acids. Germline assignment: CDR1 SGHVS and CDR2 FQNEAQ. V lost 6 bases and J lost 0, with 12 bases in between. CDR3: CASRVGDSSYNEQFF. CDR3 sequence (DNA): TGTGCCAGCAGAGTCGGGGATAGCTCCTACAATGAGCAGTTCTTC.

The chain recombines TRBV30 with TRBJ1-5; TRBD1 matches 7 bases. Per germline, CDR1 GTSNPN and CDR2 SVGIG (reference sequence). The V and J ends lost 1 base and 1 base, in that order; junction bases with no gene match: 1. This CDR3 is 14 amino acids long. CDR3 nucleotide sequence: TGTGCCTGGAGTGGAGGGGGCAGCAATCAGCCCCAGCATTTT. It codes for CAWSGGGSNQPQHF.

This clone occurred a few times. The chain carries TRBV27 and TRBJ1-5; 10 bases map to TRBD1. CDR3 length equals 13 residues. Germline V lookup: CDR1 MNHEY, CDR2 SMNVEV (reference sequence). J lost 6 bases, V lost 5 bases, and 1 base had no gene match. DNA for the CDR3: TGTGCCAGCAGTGACAGGGGGCCTCAGCCCCAGCATTTT. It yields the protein CASSDRGPQPQHF.

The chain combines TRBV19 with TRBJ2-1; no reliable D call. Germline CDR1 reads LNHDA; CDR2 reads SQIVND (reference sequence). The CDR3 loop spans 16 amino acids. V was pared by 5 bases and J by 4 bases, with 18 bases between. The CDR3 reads CASSPRKAPLYNEQFF. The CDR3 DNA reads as TGTGCCAGTAGTCCCCGAAAGGCGCCACTTTACAATGAGCAGTTCTTC.

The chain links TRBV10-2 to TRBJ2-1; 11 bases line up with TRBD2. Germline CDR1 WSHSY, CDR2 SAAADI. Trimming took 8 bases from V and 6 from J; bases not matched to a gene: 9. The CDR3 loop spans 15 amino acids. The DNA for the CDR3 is TGCGCCAGCCATACCGGGACTAGCGGTAGCAATGAGCAGTTCTTC. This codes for CASHTGTSGSNEQFF.

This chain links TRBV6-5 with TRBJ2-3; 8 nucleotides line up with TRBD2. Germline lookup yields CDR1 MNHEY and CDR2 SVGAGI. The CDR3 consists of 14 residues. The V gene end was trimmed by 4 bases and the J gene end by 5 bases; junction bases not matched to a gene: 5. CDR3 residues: CASSLSGSQDTQYF. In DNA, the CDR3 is TGTGCCAGCAGTTTGAGCGGGAGCCAAGATACGCAGTATTTT.

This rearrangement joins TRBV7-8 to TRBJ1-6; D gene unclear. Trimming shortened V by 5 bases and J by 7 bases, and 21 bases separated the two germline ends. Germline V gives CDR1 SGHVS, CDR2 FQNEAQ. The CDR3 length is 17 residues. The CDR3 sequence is CASSPGNASGRNSPLHF. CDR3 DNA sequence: TGTGCCAGCAGCCCCGGTAATGCCAGCGGGCGCAATTCACCCCTCCACTTT.

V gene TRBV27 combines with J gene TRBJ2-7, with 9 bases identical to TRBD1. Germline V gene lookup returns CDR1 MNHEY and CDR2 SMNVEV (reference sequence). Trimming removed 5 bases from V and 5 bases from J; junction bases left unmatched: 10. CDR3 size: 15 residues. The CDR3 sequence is CASSPTGGRLDEQYF. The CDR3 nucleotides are TGTGCCAGCAGTCCCACAGGGGGCAGACTCGACGAGCAGTACTTC.

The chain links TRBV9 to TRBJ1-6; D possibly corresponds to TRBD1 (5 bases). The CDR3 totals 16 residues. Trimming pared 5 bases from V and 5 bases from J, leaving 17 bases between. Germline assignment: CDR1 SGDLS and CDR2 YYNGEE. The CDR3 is CASRKGMTANNSPLHF. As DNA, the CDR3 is TGTGCCAGCAGGAAGGGGATGACAGCAAATAATTCACCCCTCCACTTT.

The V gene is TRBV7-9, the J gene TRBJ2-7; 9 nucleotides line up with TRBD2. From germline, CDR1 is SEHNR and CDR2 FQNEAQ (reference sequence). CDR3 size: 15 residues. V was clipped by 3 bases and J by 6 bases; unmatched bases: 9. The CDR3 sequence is CASSLGGSGSSEQYF. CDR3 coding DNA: TGTGCCAGCAGCTTGGGGGGTAGCGGGAGTTCCGAGCAGTACTTC.

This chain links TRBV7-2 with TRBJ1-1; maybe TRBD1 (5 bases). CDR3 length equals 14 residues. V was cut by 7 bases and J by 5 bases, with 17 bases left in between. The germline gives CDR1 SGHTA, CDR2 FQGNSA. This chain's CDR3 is CASIPTSRGTEAFF. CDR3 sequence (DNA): TGTGCCAGCATCCCGACGAGTAGGGGTACTGAAGCTTTCTTT.

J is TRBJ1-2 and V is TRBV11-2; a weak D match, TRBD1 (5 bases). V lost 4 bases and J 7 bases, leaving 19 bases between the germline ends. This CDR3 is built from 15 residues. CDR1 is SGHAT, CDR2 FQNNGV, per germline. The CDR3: CASSSSWEGKGGYTF. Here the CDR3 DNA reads TGTGCCAGCAGCTCTTCCTGGGAGGGGAAAGGTGGCTACACCTTC.

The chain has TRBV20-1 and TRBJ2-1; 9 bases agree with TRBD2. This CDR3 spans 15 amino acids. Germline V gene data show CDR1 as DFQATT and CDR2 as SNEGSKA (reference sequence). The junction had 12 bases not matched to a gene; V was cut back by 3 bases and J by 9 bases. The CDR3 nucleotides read TGCAGTGCTAGTAGCGGGGGTTCGGAGAGTGGTGAGCAGTTCTTC. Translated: CSASSGGSESGEQFF.